The 24 T cell receptor beta chains below all came from one sample that was sequenced in a study of human T cells and chemical hapten exposure listed by TCRdb under 2021. Total RNA was isolated from unfractionated whole blood collected in Tempus Blood RNA tubes. Library preparation used 5' RACE. The instrument given in TCRdb is Illumina MiSeq. The public reads were run again by TCRdb, first through fastp at Q25 and then through MiXCR, and only productive beta chains were kept. Identical CDR3 protein sequences are pooled into one entry, listed with their most common genes and DNA. The sample has 65,000 to 95,000 distinct CDR3 sequences on record, roughly 7.7% of them singletons. The ten largest clones take up under 2.5% of the sample. These TCRs come from a male donor in good health.

For this clonotype: Since a much larger clone is just one base distant, this may be a read error. The rearrangement joins TRBV4-1 to TRBJ2-7; D gene ambiguous. From germline, CDR1 is MGHRA and CDR2 YSYEKL. V was shortened by 0 bases and J by 3 bases, with 9 bases between the two germline ends. This CDR3 contains 14 residues. The CDR3 coding sequence is TGCGCCAGCAGCCAAGACACCCAATGCTACGAGCAGTACTTC. Encoded protein: CASSQDTQCYEQYF.

The chain carries TRBV19 and TRBJ2-1, with 9 bases lining up with TRBD2. From germline, CDR1 is LNHDA and CDR2 SQIVND (reference sequence). The ends lost 7 bases at V and 10 bases at J; junction bases unmatched: 14. The CDR3 is 15 residues long. CDR3 in DNA: TGTGCCAGTACCGCCCGGCGGGAGGGTGGGAAAGAGCAGTTCTTC. Encoded protein: CASTARREGGKEQFF.

This clonotype has a count of ten or more. The V call is TRBV7-8, the J call TRBJ1-4; no firm D call. The germline CDR1 and CDR2 sequences are SGHVS and FQNEAQ. This CDR3 is 14 amino acids long. Trimming pared 0 bases from V and 8 bases from J, leaving 10 bases between. The CDR3 sequence: CASSLAGLGEKLFF. CDR3 sequence (DNA): TGTGCCAGCAGCTTAGCTGGGCTCGGAGAAAAACTGTTTTTT. The entire variable domain, with the rest obtained from reference TRBV7-8 and TRBJ1-4, is as follows: GAGVSQSPRYKVAKRGQDVALRCDPISGHVSLFWYQQALGQGPEFLTYFQNEAQLDKSGLPSDRFFAERPEGSVSTLKIQRTQQEDSAVYLCASSLAGLGEKLFFGSGTQLSVL.

There are a few counts of this clonotype. The chain recombines TRBV5-1 with TRBJ2-1; TRBD2 aligns across 15 bases. The V gene end was trimmed by 3 bases and the J gene end by 0 bases; junction bases not matched to a gene: 10. Looked up from germline, CDR1 is SGHRS and CDR2 is YFSETQ. The length of the CDR3 is 20 residues. The DNA of the CDR3 is TGCGCCAGCAGCTCGGGACCCGGGACTAGCGGGGGGAGCTCCTACAATGAGCAGTTCTTC. It yields the protein CASSSGPGTSGGSSYNEQFF.

V and J are TRBV4-2 and TRBJ2-3; 10 bases agree with TRBD2. The V gene end was trimmed by 1 base and the J gene end by 3 bases; junction bases not matched to a gene: 4. The CDR3 consists of 16 residues. The germline gives CDR1 LGHNA, CDR2 YNFKEQ. As DNA, the CDR3 is TGTGCCAGCAGCCAAGGGGCTAGCGGGGGAACAGATACGCAGTATTTT. Its protein product is CASSQGASGGTDTQYF.

This clonotype was counted between two and nine times. The chain couples TRBV20-1 to TRBJ1-1; the match to TRBD1 covers 7 bases. J was trimmed by 3 bases and V by 5 bases; bases with no gene match: 6. The CDR3 extends over 13 amino acids. Looked up from germline, CDR1 is DFQATT and CDR2 is SNEGSKA (reference sequence). CDR3 DNA sequence: TGCAGTGCTCCACAGGGGTTTCACACTGAAGCTTTCTTT. This sequence encodes CSAPQGFHTEAFF.

This clonotype was counted many times. The chain combines TRBV6-5 with TRBJ2-7; the match to TRBD1 covers 7 bases. The CDR3 is 15 amino acids. The V segment lost 0 bases and the J segment 2 bases; nucleotides outside the gene matches: 4. From germline, CDR1 is MNHEY and CDR2 SVGAGI. CDR3 DNA: TGTGCCAGCAGTTACTCTTACGACAGGGCCTACGAGCAGTACTTC. Its translation is CASSYSYDRAYEQYF.

This clonotype was recorded at least ten times. The chain uses TRBV4-1 and TRBJ2-7; 9 bases line up with TRBD2. This CDR3 has 12 amino acids. V dropped 8 bases and J dropped 7; count of bases not matched to a gene: 6. Germline assignment: CDR1 MGHRA and CDR2 YSYEKL. The CDR3 sequence: CASAGGMGEQYF. CDR3 sequence (DNA): TGCGCCAGCGCGGGGGGGATGGGGGAGCAGTACTTC.

This clonotype was seen ten or more times. The chain combines TRBV29-1 with TRBJ2-3, with D possibly TRBD2 on 6 matching bases. The germline V and J ends were trimmed by 7 bases and 2 bases, with 16 bases remaining between them. Germline-derived CDR1 and CDR2 are SQVTM and ANQGSEA. The CDR3 length is 14 residues. The CDR3 region is CSAGGAEYTDTQYF. The DNA for the CDR3 is TGCAGCGCCGGAGGGGCAGAGTACACAGATACGCAGTATTTT.

This clonotype was seen at least ten times. This chain connects TRBV14 to TRBJ2-3; TRBD2 matches 7 bases. The CDR3 runs to 16 residues. V lost 4 bases, J lost 2 bases, and 9 bases stayed unmatched. CDR1 is SGHDN, CDR2 FVKESK, per germline. CDR3 region: CASSPIAGVTTDTQYF. CDR3 bases: TGTGCCAGCAGCCCTATAGCGGGTGTTACCACAGATACGCAGTATTTT.

This clonotype was seen ten or more times. The J gene is TRBJ2-2, the V gene TRBV20-1; D perhaps matches TRBD2 (5 bases). Trimming cost V 2 bases and J 0 bases, with 13 bases left between them. The CDR3 consists of 16 residues. Germline V gives CDR1 DFQATT, CDR2 SNEGSKA (reference sequence). The CDR3 DNA reads TGCAGTGCTAGAAGCCCCGGGAAGGCGAACACCGGGGAGCTGTTTTTT. It yields the protein CSARSPGKANTGELFF.

This clonotype was seen at least ten times. This rearrangement joins TRBV5-6 to TRBJ1-6; D is undetermined. Between the trimmed V and J ends, which lost 3 bases and 4 bases, there was a span of 14 bases. The CDR3 sequence is 16 residues long. From germline, CDR1 is SGHDT and CDR2 YYEEEE. CDR3: CASSYRWAGYNSPLHF. The CDR3 DNA reads as TGTGCCAGCAGCTACCGTTGGGCAGGATATAATTCACCCCTCCACTTT.

The chain uses TRBV10-3 and TRBJ1-5; 8 bases line up with TRBD1. V gave up 5 bases and J gave up 2 bases; unmatched junction bases: 5. CDR3 size: 15 residues. Germline assignment: CDR1 ENHRY and CDR2 SYGVKD. The CDR3 protein is CAISQGANGNQPQHF. CDR3 coding DNA: TGTGCCATCAGTCAGGGGGCGAATGGCAATCAGCCCCAGCATTTT.

The chain links TRBV6-2 or TRBV6-3 to TRBJ2-3; D is tentatively TRBD1 or TRBD2 (5 bases each). The CDR3 sequence is 15 residues long. Germline assignment: CDR1 MNHEY and CDR2 SVGEGT. V shed 2 bases and J shed 11 bases, with 20 bases lying between them. CDR3 nucleotide sequence: TGTGCCAGCAGTTACAGGGGACCTCCACTTTATGAGCAGTATTTT. The encoded protein is CASSYRGPPLYEQYF.

This sequence joins TRBV3-1 and TRBJ2-5, with 10 bases aligning to TRBD2. The CDR3 loop spans 16 amino acids. V lost 3 bases and J lost 6; bases outside the gene matches: 10. Germline V gene data show CDR1 as LGHDT and CDR2 as YNNKEL (reference sequence). CDR3 loop: CASSHRLTSGLKTQYF. CDR3 sequence (DNA): TGTGCCAGCAGCCACCGACTGACTAGCGGGCTGAAGACCCAGTACTTC.

The chain links TRBV24-1 to TRBJ1-5; D unresolved. Per germline, CDR1 KGHDR and CDR2 SFDVKD. This CDR3 contains 13 residues. V lost 5 bases to trimming and J lost 5 bases, with 9 bases between them. The CDR3 sequence is CATSAGGHQPQHF. DNA of the CDR3: TGTGCCACCAGTGCCGGCGGTCATCAGCCCCAGCATTTT.

As for this clonotype: This may be a read error, as it is one base from a much larger clone. The chain has TRBV6-2 or TRBV6-3 and TRBJ2-2; 9 bases agree with TRBD1. The CDR3 loop spans 15 amino acids. V dropped 10 bases and J dropped 5; count of bases not matched to a gene: 11. The germline V gene encodes CDR1 MNHEY and CDR2 SVGEGT. The CDR3 spells CATYYLDRGTGELFF. The CDR3 DNA follows: TGTGCCACCTACTACCTGGACAGGGGAACCGGGGAGCTGTTTTTT.

The chain employs TRBV7-2 and TRBJ2-5; weak D call: TRBD1 (5 bases). The V and J ends lost 5 bases and 3 bases respectively, with 10 bases between them. The CDR3 has 13 residues. The V gene's germline CDR1 is SGHTA and CDR2 FQGNSA. As DNA, the CDR3 is TGTGCCAGCAGCCCTGACAGTGAAGAGACCCAGTACTTC. Its protein is CASSPDSEETQYF.

This clonotype was seen more than once but under ten times. The rearrangement uses TRBV7-2 and TRBJ1-3; 8 nucleotides line up with TRBD1. The V segment lost 5 bases and the J segment 2 bases; nucleotides outside the gene matches: 5. The CDR3 loop spans 15 amino acids. Germline V gives CDR1 SGHTA, CDR2 FQGNSA. For the CDR3, the DNA is TGTGCCAGCAGCCCAGGACAGGGTACTGGAAACACCATATATTTT. Its protein product is CASSPGQGTGNTIYF.

A remark on this clonotype: A much bigger clone sits one base away, suggesting this may be a read error. V usage is TRBV20-1 and J usage is TRBJ2-3, with TRBD1 matching over 9 bases. Per germline, CDR1 DFQATT and CDR2 SNEGSKA (reference sequence). The CDR3 loop spans 15 amino acids. The CDR3 region is CSARDAQGALDTRYF. Written as DNA, the CDR3 is TGCAGTGCTAGAGATGCACAGGGGGCCTTAGATACGCGGTATTTT.

This clonotype was detected many times. The chain links TRBV2 to TRBJ2-1, with 7 bases matching TRBD2. V was clipped by 7 bases and J by 3 bases; unmatched bases: 3. This CDR3 has 13 residues. The V gene's germline CDR1 is SNHLY and CDR2 FYNNEI. The CDR3, as DNA: TGTGCCAGCACGAGCGGGGACTACAATGAGCAGTTCTTC. It translates to CASTSGDYNEQFF.

This clonotype has only a few counts. The gene calls are TRBV20-1 and TRBJ2-7, with D perhaps matching TRBD2 (6 bases). Between the trimmed V and J ends, which lost 0 bases and 1 base, there was a span of 16 bases. The CDR3 spans 16 residues. The V gene's germline CDR1 is DFQATT and CDR2 SNEGSKA (reference sequence). The CDR3 bases are TGCAGTGCTAGAGATAAATTCGGCGGAGGGTCCTACGAGCAGTACTTC. Protein: CSARDKFGGGSYEQYF.

This clonotype was seen many times. This rearrangement joins TRBV20-1 to TRBJ2-1; D is tentatively TRBD1 or TRBD2 (5 bases each). This CDR3 comprises 11 residues. CDR1 and CDR2 (germline): DFQATT, SNEGSKA (reference sequence). The germline V and J ends were trimmed by 4 bases and 10 bases, with 11 bases remaining between them. The CDR3 sequence is CSAMGPNEQFF. The DNA of the CDR3 is TGCAGTGCTATGGGACCTAACGAGCAGTTCTTC.

This clonotype was counted only a few times. J is TRBJ2-1 and V is TRBV29-1; the match to TRBD2 covers 11 bases. This CDR3 has 14 amino acids. Germline lookup yields CDR1 SQVTM and CDR2 ANQGSEA. The trim removed 3 bases at V and 7 bases at J, leaving 5 bases unmatched. CDR3 sequence reads: CSVDTSGSVNEQFF. The CDR3 coding sequence is TGCAGCGTTGATACTAGCGGGAGTGTTAATGAGCAGTTCTTC.